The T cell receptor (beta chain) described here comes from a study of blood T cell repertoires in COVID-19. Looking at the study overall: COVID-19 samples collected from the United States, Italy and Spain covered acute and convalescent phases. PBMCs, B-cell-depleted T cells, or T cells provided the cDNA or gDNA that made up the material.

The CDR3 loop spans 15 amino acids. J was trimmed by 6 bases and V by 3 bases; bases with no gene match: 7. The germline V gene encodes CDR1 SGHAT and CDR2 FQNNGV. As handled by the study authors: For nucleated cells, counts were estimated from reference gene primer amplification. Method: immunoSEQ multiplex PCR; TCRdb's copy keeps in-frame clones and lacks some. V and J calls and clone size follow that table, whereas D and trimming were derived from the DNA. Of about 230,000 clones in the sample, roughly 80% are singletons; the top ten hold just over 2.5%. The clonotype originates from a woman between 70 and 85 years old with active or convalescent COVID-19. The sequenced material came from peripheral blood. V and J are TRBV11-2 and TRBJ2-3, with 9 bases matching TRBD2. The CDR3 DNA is TGTGCCAGCAGCTTCGCGGGAGGGGGGGCGGATACGCAGTATTTT. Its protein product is CASSFAGGGADTQYF.